Below are 29 T cell receptor beta chains sequenced from a single sample in a study of T cell responses to AZD1222 COVID-19 vaccine. Profiled with immunoSEQ multiplex PCR; TCRdb holds only in-frame clones, not every one. The profile covers about 140,000 clones, with 80% to 90% appearing a single time and roughly 1.7% taken by the ten largest. The sequenced sample was peripheral blood, obtained on day 0 of AZD1222 vaccination. Receptors were obtained from an adult in good health.

The rearrangement links TRBV10-2 to TRBJ1-2; possibly TRBD1 for D (6 bases). Per the germline V gene, CDR1 is WSHSY and CDR2 is SAAADI. This CDR3 region has 16 residues. Trimming took 3 bases from V and 8 from J, leaving 22 bases between them. The CDR3, as DNA: TGCGCCAGCAGTGATACAGGGATGGGGGTTATGTCGGGCTACACCTTC. This codes for CASSDTGMGVMSGYTF.

The genes are TRBV28 and TRBJ2-7; 7 bases agree with TRBD1. V lost 5 bases to trimming and J lost 2 bases; unmatched junction nucleotides: 12. The germline gives CDR1 MDHEN, CDR2 SYDVKM. This CDR3 region has 16 residues. DNA for the CDR3: TGTGCCAGCAGTACCCCGAGGACAGGTTCCGCCTACGAGCAGTACTTC. Protein sequence: CASSTPRTGSAYEQYF.

The chain links TRBV5-1 to TRBJ1-1; maybe TRBD1 (6 bases). Per germline, CDR1 SGHRS and CDR2 YFSETQ. The V gene lost 3 bases and the J gene lost 1 base, with 13 bases spanning the gap. CDR3 length equals 15 residues. This CDR3 reads CASSWGGQRNTEAFF. DNA of the CDR3: TGCGCCAGCAGCTGGGGCGGACAGAGGAACACTGAAGCTTTCTTT.

This clone was seen only once. V gene TRBV5-6 combines with J gene TRBJ1-3, with D hard to call. Deletions cut 2 bases from V and 0 bases from J, with 15 bases between. Per germline, CDR1 SGHDT and CDR2 YYEEEE. The length of the CDR3 is 17 residues. The DNA of the CDR3 is TGTGCCAGCAGCTTTGGCAGGCGGCCATTCTCTGGAAACACCATATATTTT. This encodes CASSFGRRPFSGNTIYF.

V usage is TRBV6-6 and J usage is TRBJ1-1, with D uncertain. The CDR3 sequence is 12 residues long. The germline V gene encodes CDR1 MNHNY and CDR2 SVGAGI (reference sequence). V was trimmed by 8 bases and J by 11 bases, leaving 18 bases between them. CDR3 sequence: CASSEATHPAFF. The CDR3 DNA sequence: TGTGCCAGCTCTGAGGCTACTCATCCTGCTTTCTTT.

Only one count was recorded for this clone. The V gene is TRBV19, the J gene TRBJ2-7, with TRBD1 identical over 7 bases. V lost 5 bases, J lost 0 bases, and 7 bases stayed unmatched. The CDR3 covers 15 residues. Germline CDR1 and CDR2: LNHDA and SQIVND (reference sequence). CDR3 in amino acids: CASSRTGVGSYEQYF. The CDR3 nucleotides are TGTGCCAGTAGTCGAACAGGGGTTGGCTCCTACGAGCAGTACTTC.

The CDR3 sequence is CASSQDFDGTETYQPQHF. The CDR3 region has the DNA TGCGCCAGCAGCCAAGATTTTGATGGGACCGAGACTTATCAGCCCCAGCATTTT. The V and J genes are TRBV4-1 and TRBJ1-5, with D tentatively TRBD1 (5 bases). Germline assignment: CDR1 MGHRA and CDR2 YSYEKL. V lost 0 bases and J 5 bases, leaving 20 bases between the germline ends. The CDR3 length is 18 residues.

The chain joins TRBV19 to TRBJ1-2; 8 nucleotides match TRBD1. CDR1 is LNHDA, CDR2 SQIVND, per germline (reference sequence). CDR3 length: 15 residues. V dropped 9 bases and J dropped 4; count of bases not matched to a gene: 13. Here the CDR3 reads CASATSGQGGYGYTF. CDR3 DNA sequence: TGTGCCAGCGCAACCTCCGGACAGGGTGGCTATGGCTACACCTTC.

The rearrangement joins TRBV5-1 to TRBJ2-7; D is perhaps TRBD1 (7 bases). Germline V gives CDR1 SGHRS, CDR2 YFSETQ. The CDR3 loop spans 15 amino acids. Trimming took off 4 bases at V and 0 bases at J, with 14 bases between the two ends. Here the CDR3 DNA reads TGCGCCAGCAGCAGTCAGGGGGGAAGCTCCTACGAGCAGTACTTC. Amino acids: CASSSQGGSSYEQYF.

The genes are TRBV12-3 or TRBV12-4 and TRBJ2-7, with D possibly matching TRBD2 (5 bases). V lost 5 bases, J lost 6 bases, and 14 bases lay in between. The CDR3 spans 13 residues. CDR3 in amino acids: CASSLGLSAEQYF. CDR3 sequence (DNA): TGTGCCAGCAGTCTGGGCCTTAGCGCCGAGCAGTACTTC.

This clone was observed a handful of times. Other DNA sequences in the sample encode the same CDR3. This chain uses TRBV7-9 with TRBJ1-1; D possibly corresponds to TRBD1 (5 bases). Trimming left V 1 base short and J 5 bases short, with 8 bases between. CDR1 and CDR2 from the germline V gene are SEHNR and FQNEAQ (reference sequence). CDR3 length: 13 residues. CDR3: CASSLVEGTEAFF. Written as DNA, the CDR3 is TGTGCCAGCAGCTTAGTTGAGGGGACTGAAGCTTTCTTT.

This clone was counted once. This chain joins TRBV5-4 and TRBJ1-1; no firm D call. The germline CDR1 and CDR2 sequences are SGHNT and YYREEE (reference sequence). V lost 6 bases and J lost 6, with 18 bases in between. This CDR3 spans 14 amino acids. The CDR3 DNA reads as TGTGCCAGCACCATATTATATGGGGAGCCTGAAGCTTTCTTT. Translated, it gives CASTILYGEPEAFF. Filled out from reference TRBV5-4 and TRBJ1-1, the complete variable domain reads ETGVTQSPTHLIKTRGQQVTLRCSSQSGHNTVSWYQQALGQGPQFIFQYYREEENGRGNFPPRFSGLQFPNYSSELNVNALELDDSALYLCASTILYGEPEAFFGQGTRLTVV.

The V gene is TRBV7-2, the J gene TRBJ2-2; D is undetermined. The CDR3 covers 13 residues. Germline CDR1 is SGHTA and CDR2 is FQGNSA. V lost 1 base and J 6 bases, leaving 6 bases between the germline ends. CDR3 residues: CASSLDNAGELFF. DNA of the CDR3: TGTGCCAGCAGCTTAGATAATGCCGGGGAGCTGTTTTTT.

This chain connects TRBV7-9 to TRBJ1-1; D is perhaps TRBD1 (5 bases). The CDR3 is 18 amino acids. Per germline, CDR1 SEHNR and CDR2 FQNEAQ (reference sequence). V was trimmed by 6 bases and J by 1 base, leaving 24 bases between them. The CDR3 here is CASSPPAAAGRRNTEAFF. The DNA of the CDR3 is TGTGCCAGCAGTCCTCCCGCGGCGGCGGGGCGCAGGAACACTGAAGCTTTCTTT.

The rearrangement joins TRBV5-5 to TRBJ2-1; D is possibly TRBD2 (5 bases). This CDR3 spans 15 amino acids. Germline loops: CDR1 SGHKS, CDR2 YYEKEE (reference sequence). V lost 1 base and J 9 bases, leaving 17 bases between the germline ends. The CDR3 DNA sequence: TGTGCCAGCAGCTTGCTGGCTAGCACGGTCGGTGAGCAGTTCTTC. Residues: CASSLLASTVGEQFF.

The chain joins TRBV27 to TRBJ2-1; a weak D match, TRBD1 (5 bases). Per germline, CDR1 MNHEY and CDR2 SMNVEV (reference sequence). Trimming took 2 bases from V and 4 from J, leaving 12 bases between them. This CDR3 has 15 residues. The CDR3 DNA reads TGTGCCAGCAGTTTACAGTGGACAATTTACAATGAGCAGTTCTTC. This sequence encodes CASSLQWTIYNEQFF.

The chain recombines TRBV27 with TRBJ2-3; TRBD2 matches at 7 bases. Germline values: CDR1 MNHEY, CDR2 SMNVEV (reference sequence). V shed 3 bases and J 3 bases; nucleotides not matched to a gene: 6. CDR3 length equals 15 residues. The chain's CDR3 is CASSFAGERTDTQYF. Here the CDR3 DNA reads TGTGCCAGCAGTTTTGCGGGAGAAAGGACAGATACGCAGTATTTT.

CDR3 DNA: TGTGCCATCAGTGATCCCTCAGTCCTTTCTGTGGGTGGCTACACCTTC. Protein product: CAISDPSVLSVGGYTF. V is TRBV10-3 and J is TRBJ1-2; D unresolved. Germline V lookup: CDR1 ENHRY, CDR2 SYGVKD. CDR3 length: 16 amino acids. The germline V and J ends were trimmed by 3 bases and 7 bases, with 21 bases remaining between them.

The rearrangement joins TRBV19 to TRBJ2-7, with 7 nucleotides matching TRBD1. In germline, CDR1 is LNHDA, CDR2 SQIVND (reference sequence). The CDR3 consists of 19 residues. J lost 2 bases, V lost 3 bases, and 19 bases had no gene match. CDR3 DNA: TGTGCCAGTAGTATTAATGGGTGGGACAGACCCTCTGGAGCCTACGAGCAGTACTTC. Amino acid sequence: CASSINGWDRPSGAYEQYF.

V gene TRBV3-1 (or the pseudogene TRBV3-2) combines with J gene TRBJ1-2; TRBD1 might be the D (6 bases). CDR3 length: 21 residues. The V gene's germline CDR1 is LGHDT and CDR2 YNNKEL (reference sequence). V was pared by 1 base and J by 3 bases, with 30 bases between. CDR3 in amino acids: CASSQGSKSPGQRLSYYGYTF. DNA of the CDR3: TGTGCCAGCAGCCAAGGGTCTAAGAGTCCGGGACAACGACTCTCTTACTATGGCTACACCTTC.

V gene TRBV28 combines with J gene TRBJ1-1; D is ambiguous. Trimming shortened V by 1 base and J by 1 base, and 7 bases separated the two germline ends. Germline values: CDR1 MDHEN, CDR2 SYDVKM. The CDR3 consists of 14 residues. In nucleotides, the CDR3 is TGTGCCAGCAGTTTATATCAGGAGAACACTGAAGCTTTCTTT. Amino acids: CASSLYQENTEAFF.

The V call is TRBV7-9, the J call TRBJ2-3; 8 bases match TRBD2. This CDR3 has 14 amino acids. The V gene's germline CDR1 is SEHNR and CDR2 FQNEAQ (reference sequence). J was trimmed by 1 base and V by 5 bases; bases with no gene match: 2. The CDR3 is CASSPGGGTDTQYF. Here the CDR3 DNA reads TGTGCCAGCAGCCCCGGGGGGGGCACAGATACGCAGTATTTT.

This clone was observed a single time. The CDR3 protein is CASSLGSSGTVGYNEQFF. The CDR3 region has the DNA TGTGCCAGCAGCTTAGGGTCGAGTGGGACAGTTGGGTACAATGAGCAGTTCTTC. The chain joins TRBV7-6 to TRBJ2-1, with 7 nucleotides matching TRBD1. Germline assignment: CDR1 SGHVS and CDR2 FNYEAQ. V dropped 1 base and J dropped 4; count of bases not matched to a gene: 13. This CDR3 is built from 18 residues.

The chain is built from TRBV11-1 and TRBJ2-7, with 12 bases fitting TRBD2. From germline, CDR1 is SGHAT and CDR2 FQDESV (reference sequence). This CDR3 has 14 residues. J gave up 3 bases and V 6 bases, and 3 bases lay outside the gene matches. The CDR3 here is CASRLAGGRYEQYF. The CDR3, as DNA: TGTGCCAGCAGACTAGCGGGGGGCCGCTACGAGCAGTACTTC.

The gene calls are TRBV11-1 and TRBJ2-5; 8 positions agree with TRBD2. Losses at the gene ends were 2 bases for V and 4 bases for J; bases not matched to a gene: 3. The CDR3 runs 14 residues. CDR1 SGHAT and CDR2 FQDESV come from the germline V gene (reference sequence). The CDR3 sequence: CASSLRLARETQYF. The CDR3, as DNA: TGTGCCAGCAGCTTACGACTAGCGCGAGAGACCCAGTACTTC.

The rearrangement uses TRBV19 and TRBJ2-3; 14 bases map to TRBD2. The length of the CDR3 is 14 residues. The germline gives CDR1 LNHDA, CDR2 SQIVND (reference sequence). Trimming removed 11 bases from V and 4 bases from J; junction bases left unmatched: 5. CDR3 DNA: TGTGCCGCGGGACTAGCGGGGGCGGCAGATACGCAGTATTTT. Protein sequence: CAAGLAGAADTQYF.

The rearrangement joins TRBV9 to TRBJ2-1, with D uncertain. The CDR3 is 12 residues long. Trimming left V 6 bases short and J 4 bases short, with 8 bases between. Germline loops: CDR1 SGDLS, CDR2 YYNGEE. The CDR3 DNA sequence: TGTGCCAGCAATAAGGATTACAATGAGCAGTTCTTC. This sequence encodes CASNKDYNEQFF. The variable domain in full, completed from reference TRBV9 and TRBJ2-1, reads DSGVTQTPKHLITATGQRVTLRCSPRSGDLSVYWYQQSLDQGLQFLIQYYNGEERAKGNILERFSAQQFPDLHSELNLSSLELGDSALYFCASNKDYNEQFFGPGTRLTVL.

This CDR3 is CASSWPAGLRDRSPYEQYF. CDR3 coding DNA: TGTGCCAGCAGTTGGCCTGCGGGCCTTAGGGACAGGAGCCCCTACGAGCAGTACTTC. The V call is TRBV28, the J call TRBJ2-7, with 8 positions matching TRBD1. The germline V gene encodes CDR1 MDHEN and CDR2 SYDVKM. The CDR3 sequence is 19 residues long. J was trimmed by 2 bases and V by 4 bases; bases with no gene match: 19.

This CDR3 reads CASSQDPPGLAPGKYF. The DNA for the CDR3 is TGCGCCAGCAGCCAAGACCCCCCAGGACTAGCTCCAGGAAAGTACTTC. The rearrangement links TRBV4-1 to TRBJ2-4; 8 bases fit TRBD2. Trimming cost V 0 bases and J 14 bases; bases outside gene matches: 15. This CDR3 region has 16 residues. The germline CDR1 and CDR2 sequences are MGHRA and YSYEKL.